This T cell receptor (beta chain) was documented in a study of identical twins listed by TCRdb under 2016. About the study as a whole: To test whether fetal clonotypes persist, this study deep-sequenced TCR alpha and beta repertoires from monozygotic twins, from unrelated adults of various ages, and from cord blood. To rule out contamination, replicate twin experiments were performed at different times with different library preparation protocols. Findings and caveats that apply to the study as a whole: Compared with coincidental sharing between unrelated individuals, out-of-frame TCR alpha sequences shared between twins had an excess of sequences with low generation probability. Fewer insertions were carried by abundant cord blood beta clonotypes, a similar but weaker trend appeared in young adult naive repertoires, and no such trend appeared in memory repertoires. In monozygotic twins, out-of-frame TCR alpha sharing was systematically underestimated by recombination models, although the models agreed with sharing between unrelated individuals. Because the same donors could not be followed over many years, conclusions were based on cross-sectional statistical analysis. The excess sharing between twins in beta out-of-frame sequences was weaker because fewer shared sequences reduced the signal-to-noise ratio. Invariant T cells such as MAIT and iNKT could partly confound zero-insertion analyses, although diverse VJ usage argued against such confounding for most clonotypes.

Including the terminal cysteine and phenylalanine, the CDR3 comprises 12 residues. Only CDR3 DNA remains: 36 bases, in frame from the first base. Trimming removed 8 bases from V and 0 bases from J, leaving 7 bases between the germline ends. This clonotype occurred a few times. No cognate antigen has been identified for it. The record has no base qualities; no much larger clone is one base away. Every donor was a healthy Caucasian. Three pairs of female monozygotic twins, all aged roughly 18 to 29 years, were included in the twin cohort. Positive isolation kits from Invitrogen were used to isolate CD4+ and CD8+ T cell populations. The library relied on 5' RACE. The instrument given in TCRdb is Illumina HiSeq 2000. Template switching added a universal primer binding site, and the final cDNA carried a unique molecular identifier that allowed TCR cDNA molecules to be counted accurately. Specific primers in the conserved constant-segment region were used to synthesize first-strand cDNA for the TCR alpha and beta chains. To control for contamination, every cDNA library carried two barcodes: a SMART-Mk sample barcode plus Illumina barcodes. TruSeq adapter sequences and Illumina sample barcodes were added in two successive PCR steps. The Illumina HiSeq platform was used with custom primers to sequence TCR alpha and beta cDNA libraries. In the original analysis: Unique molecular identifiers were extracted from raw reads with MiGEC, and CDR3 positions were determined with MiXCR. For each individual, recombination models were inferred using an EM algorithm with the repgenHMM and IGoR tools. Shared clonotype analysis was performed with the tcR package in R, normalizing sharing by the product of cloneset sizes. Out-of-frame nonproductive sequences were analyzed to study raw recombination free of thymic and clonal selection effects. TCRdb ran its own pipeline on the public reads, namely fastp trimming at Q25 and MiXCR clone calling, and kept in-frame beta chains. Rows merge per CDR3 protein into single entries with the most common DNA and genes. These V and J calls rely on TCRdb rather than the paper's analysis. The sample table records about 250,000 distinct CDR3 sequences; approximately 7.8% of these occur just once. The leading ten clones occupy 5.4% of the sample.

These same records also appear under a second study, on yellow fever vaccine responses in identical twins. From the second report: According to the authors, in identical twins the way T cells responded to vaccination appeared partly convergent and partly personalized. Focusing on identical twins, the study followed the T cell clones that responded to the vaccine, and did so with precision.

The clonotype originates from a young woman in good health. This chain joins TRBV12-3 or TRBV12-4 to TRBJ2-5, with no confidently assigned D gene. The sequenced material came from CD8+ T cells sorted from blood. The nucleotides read TGTGCCAGCTCGGGCAACCAAGAGACCCAGTACTTC. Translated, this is CASSGNQETQYF.